This TCR beta chain derives from a study of T cell responses to AZD1222 COVID-19 vaccine. Findings of the study overall: In the spike-specific TCR repertoire, nearly half reportedly target unmutated variant regions. There were vaccine-associated CD4 TCRs across spike, dominant at 160-218 and 743-854. Donors in the cohort were predominantly white British and more often female, and clonal diversity was possibly underestimated. Vaccination with two AZD1222 doses was followed by a rise in Spike-specific TCR breadth and depth.

Clones were sequenced by immunoSEQ multiplex PCR, and TCRdb holds only the in-frame ones, with some missing. The table shows about 120,000 clones, with more than 75% occurring only once. Turning to this clone: Its antigen is still unknown.

The sequence came from an adult in good health. Material: peripheral blood, obtained on day 0 of AZD1222 vaccination.

Here the CDR3 DNA reads TGTGCCAGCAGTGACGGCAGTAAAAGCTCCTATAATTCACCCCTCCACTTT. Its protein is CASSDGSKSSYNSPLHF. The chain has TRBV2 and TRBJ1-6; no clear D. The CDR3 spans 17 residues. V was pared by 3 bases and J by 0 bases, with 12 bases between. CDR1 and CDR2 from the germline V gene are SNHLY and FYNNEI.